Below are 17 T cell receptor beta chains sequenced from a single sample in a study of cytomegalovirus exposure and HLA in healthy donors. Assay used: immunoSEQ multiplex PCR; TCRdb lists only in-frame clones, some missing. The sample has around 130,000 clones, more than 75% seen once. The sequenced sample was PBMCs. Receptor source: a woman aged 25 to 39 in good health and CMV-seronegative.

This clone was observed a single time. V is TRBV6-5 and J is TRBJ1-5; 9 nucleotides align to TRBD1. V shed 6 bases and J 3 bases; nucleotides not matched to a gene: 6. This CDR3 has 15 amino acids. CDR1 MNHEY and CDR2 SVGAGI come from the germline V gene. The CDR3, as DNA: TGTGCCAGCAGCCCGGGACAGGGAAACAATCAGCCCCAGCATTTT. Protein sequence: CASSPGQGNNQPQHF.

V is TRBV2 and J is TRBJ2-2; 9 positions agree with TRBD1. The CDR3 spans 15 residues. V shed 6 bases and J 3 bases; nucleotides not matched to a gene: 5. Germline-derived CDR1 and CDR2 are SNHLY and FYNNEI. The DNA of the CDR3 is TGTGCCAGCAGCGGGACAGGGCCCGACACCGGGGAGCTGTTTTTT. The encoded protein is CASSGTGPDTGELFF. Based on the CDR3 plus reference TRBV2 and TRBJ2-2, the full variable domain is EPEVTQTPSHQVTQMGQEVILRCVPISNHLYFYWYRQILGQKVEFLVSFYNNEISEKSEIFDDQFSVERPDGSNFTLKIRSTKLEDSAMYFCASSGTGPDTGELFFGEGSRLTVL.

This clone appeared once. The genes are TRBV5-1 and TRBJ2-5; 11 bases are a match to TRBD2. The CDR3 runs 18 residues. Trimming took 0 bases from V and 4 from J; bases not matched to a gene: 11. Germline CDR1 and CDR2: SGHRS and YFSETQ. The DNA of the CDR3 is TGCGCCAGCAGCTTGGGAAAGGGTAGCGGGGGGGCCAGAGAGACCCAGTACTTC. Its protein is CASSLGKGSGGARETQYF.

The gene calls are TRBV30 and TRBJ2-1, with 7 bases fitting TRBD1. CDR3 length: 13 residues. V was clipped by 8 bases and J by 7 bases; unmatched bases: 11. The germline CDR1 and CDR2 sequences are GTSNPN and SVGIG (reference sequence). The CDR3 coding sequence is TGTGCCGAGTCCCGGGACAGAGGGAATGAGCAGTTCTTC. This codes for CAESRDRGNEQFF.

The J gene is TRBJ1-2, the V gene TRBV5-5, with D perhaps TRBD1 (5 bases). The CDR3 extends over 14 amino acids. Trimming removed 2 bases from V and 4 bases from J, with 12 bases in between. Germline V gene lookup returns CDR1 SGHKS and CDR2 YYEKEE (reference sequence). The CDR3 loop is CASSLDSRAYGYTF. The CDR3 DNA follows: TGTGCCAGCAGCTTAGACAGTAGGGCCTATGGCTACACCTTC.

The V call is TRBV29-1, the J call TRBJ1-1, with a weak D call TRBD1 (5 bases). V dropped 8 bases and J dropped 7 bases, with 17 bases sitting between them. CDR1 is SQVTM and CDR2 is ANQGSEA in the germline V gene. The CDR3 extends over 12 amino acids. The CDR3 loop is CSTSDLTGEAFF. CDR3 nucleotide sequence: TGCAGCACTTCGGACCTAACAGGTGAAGCTTTCTTT.

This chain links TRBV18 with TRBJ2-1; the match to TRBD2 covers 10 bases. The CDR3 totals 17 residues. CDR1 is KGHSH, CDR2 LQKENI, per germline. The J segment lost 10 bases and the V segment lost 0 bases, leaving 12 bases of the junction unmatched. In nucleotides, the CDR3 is TGTGCCAGCTCACCACCGGGTCAAAGCGGGGGGGCATGGGAGCAGTTCTTC. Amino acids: CASSPPGQSGGAWEQFF.

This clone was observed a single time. In nucleotides, the CDR3 is TGCAGCGCCGACCCCCTAGCGGGGAAGCAAGAGACCCAGTACTTC. Its translation: CSADPLAGKQETQYF. The chain has TRBV29-1 and TRBJ2-5; 9 nucleotides align to TRBD2. The V and J ends lost 7 bases and 2 bases, in that order; junction bases with no gene match: 11. The CDR3 covers 15 residues. Germline-derived CDR1 and CDR2 are SQVTM and ANQGSEA.

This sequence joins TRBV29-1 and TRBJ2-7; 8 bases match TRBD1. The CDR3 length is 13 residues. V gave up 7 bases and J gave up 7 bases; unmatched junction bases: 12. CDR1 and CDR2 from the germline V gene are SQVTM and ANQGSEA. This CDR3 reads CSAAWQGAREQYF. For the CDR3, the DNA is TGCAGCGCTGCCTGGCAGGGGGCGAGGGAGCAGTACTTC.

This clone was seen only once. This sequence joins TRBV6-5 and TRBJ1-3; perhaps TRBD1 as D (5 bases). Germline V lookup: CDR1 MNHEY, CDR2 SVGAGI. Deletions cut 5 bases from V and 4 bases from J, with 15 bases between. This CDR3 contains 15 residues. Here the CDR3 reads CASSPDNTRGNTIYF. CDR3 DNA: TGTGCCAGCAGTCCGGACAATACGAGAGGAAACACCATATATTTT.

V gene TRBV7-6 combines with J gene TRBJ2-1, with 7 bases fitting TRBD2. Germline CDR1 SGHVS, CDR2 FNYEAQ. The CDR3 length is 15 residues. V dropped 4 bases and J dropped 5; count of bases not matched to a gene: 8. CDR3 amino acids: CASSSRGVSHNEQFF. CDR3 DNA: TGTGCCAGCAGCTCCCGGGGGGTGAGCCACAATGAGCAGTTCTTC.

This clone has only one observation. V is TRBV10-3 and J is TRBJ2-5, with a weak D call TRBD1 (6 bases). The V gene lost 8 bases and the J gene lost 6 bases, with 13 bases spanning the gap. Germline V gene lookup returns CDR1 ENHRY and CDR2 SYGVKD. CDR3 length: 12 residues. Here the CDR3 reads CAISGGWQTQYF. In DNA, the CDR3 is TGTGCCATCTCTGGGGGCTGGCAGACCCAGTACTTC.

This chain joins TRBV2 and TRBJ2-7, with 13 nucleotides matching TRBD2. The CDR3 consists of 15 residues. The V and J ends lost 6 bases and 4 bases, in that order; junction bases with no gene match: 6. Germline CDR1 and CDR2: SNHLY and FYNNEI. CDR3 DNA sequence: TGTGCCAGCAGCAGGACTAGCGGGAGAGCTTACGAGCAGTACTTC. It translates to CASSRTSGRAYEQYF.

CDR3 sequence: CASRVTGLGSPLHF. In nucleotides, the CDR3 is TGTGCCAGTAGGGTTACAGGGTTAGGATCACCCCTCCACTTT. V usage is TRBV19 and J usage is TRBJ1-6; D perhaps matches TRBD1 (6 bases). V lost 6 bases and J 10 bases, leaving 16 bases between the germline ends. CDR1 is LNHDA, CDR2 SQIVND, per germline (reference sequence). CDR3 length: 14 residues.

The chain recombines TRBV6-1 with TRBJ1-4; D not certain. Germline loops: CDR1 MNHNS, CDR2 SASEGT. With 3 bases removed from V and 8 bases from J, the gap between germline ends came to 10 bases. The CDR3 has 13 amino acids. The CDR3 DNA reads TGTGCCAGCAGTGACGCGGAGAGGGAAAAACTGTTTTTT. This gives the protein CASSDAEREKLFF.

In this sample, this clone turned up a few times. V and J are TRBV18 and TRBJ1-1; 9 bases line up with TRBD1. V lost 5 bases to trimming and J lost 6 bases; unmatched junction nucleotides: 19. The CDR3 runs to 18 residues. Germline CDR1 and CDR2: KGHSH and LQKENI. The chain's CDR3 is CASSGDLGVGQGFAEAFF. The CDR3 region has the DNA TGTGCCAGCTCAGGGGATCTTGGGGTCGGACAGGGGTTCGCTGAAGCTTTCTTT.

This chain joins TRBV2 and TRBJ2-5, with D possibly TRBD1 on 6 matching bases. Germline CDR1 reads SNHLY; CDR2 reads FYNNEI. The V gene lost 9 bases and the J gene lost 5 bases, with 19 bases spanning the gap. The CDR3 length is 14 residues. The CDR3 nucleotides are TGTGCCAGTTTTAAATGGGGGCTGGCGGAGACCCAGTACTTC. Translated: CASFKWGLAETQYF.